The T cell receptor (beta chain) under discussion was sequenced for a study of cytomegalovirus exposure and HLA in healthy donors. V trimming: 5 bases; J trimming: 5 bases; junction bases outside the gene matches: 10. This CDR3 is 15 amino acids long. CDR1 MNHEY and CDR2 SMNVEV come from the germline V gene (reference sequence). Amplification used 60 Vbeta primers and 13 Jbeta primers. Profiled with immunoSEQ multiplex PCR; TCRdb holds only in-frame clones, not every one. The sample holds about 130,000 clones, around 83% seen once. Healthy bone marrow donors formed the donor group. The source material was PBMCs. This sequence joins TRBV27 and TRBJ2-7; 9 positions match TRBD1. This TCR came from a girl aged 2 to 9 in good health and CMV-seronegative. This CDR3 is CASSPPDRGPDEQYF. DNA of the CDR3: TGTGCCAGCAGTCCCCCGGACAGGGGTCCAGACGAGCAGTACTTC.